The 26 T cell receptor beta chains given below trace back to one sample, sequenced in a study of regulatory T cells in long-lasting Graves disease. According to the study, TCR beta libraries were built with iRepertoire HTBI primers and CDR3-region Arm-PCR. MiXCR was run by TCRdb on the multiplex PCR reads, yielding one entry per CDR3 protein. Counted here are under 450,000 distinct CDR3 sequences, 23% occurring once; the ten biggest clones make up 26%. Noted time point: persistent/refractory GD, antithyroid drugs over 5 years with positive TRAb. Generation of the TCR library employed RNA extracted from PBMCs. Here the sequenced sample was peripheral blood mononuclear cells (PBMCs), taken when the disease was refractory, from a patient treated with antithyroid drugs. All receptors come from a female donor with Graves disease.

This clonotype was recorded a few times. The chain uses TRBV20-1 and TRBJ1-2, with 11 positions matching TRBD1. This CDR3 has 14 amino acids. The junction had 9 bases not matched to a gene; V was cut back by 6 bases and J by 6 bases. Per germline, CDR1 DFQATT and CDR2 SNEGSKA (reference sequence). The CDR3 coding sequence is TGCAGTGCCCACGGGGACAGGGGGGGTGATGGCTACACCTTC. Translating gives CSAHGDRGGDGYTF.

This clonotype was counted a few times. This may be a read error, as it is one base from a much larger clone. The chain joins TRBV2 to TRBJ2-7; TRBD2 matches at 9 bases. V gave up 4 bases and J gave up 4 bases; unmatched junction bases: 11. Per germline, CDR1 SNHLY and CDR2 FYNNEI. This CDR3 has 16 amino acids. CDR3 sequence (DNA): TGTGCCAGCAGTGCTGAGGCTAGCGGGGTCCCGTACGAGCAGTACTTC. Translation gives CASSAEASGVPYEQYF.

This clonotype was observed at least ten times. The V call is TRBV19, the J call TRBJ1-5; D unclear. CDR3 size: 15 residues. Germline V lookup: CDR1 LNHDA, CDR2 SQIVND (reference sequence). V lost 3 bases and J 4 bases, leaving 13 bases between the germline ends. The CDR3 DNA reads TGTGCCAGTAGTATCCAGCGGAACGCAAATCAGCCCCAGCATTTT. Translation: CASSIQRNANQPQHF.

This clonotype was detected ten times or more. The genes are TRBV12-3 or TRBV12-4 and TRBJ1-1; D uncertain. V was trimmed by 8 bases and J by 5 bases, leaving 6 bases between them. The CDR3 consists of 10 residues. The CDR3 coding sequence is TGTGCCAGCGCTTCAACTGAAGCTTTCTTT. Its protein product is CASASTEAFF.

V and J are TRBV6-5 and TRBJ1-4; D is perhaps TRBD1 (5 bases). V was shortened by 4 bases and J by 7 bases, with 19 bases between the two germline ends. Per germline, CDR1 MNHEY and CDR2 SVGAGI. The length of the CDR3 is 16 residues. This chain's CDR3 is CASSSRLTGAGEKLFF. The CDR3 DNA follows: TGTGCCAGCAGTTCACGTCTAACAGGCGCGGGTGAAAAACTGTTTTTT.

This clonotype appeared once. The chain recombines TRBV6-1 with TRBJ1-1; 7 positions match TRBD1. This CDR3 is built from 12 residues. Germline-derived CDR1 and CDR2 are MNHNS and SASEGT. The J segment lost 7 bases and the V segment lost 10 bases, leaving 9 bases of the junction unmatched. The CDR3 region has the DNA TGTGCCAACAACAACAGGGGAGTTGAAGCTTTCTTT. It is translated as CANNNRGVEAFF.

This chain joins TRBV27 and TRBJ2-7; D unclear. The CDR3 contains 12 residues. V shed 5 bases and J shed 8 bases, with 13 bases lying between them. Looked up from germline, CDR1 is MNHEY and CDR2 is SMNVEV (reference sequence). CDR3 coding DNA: TGTGCCAGCAGTCCTGGCCTTTCAAAGCAGTACTTC. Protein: CASSPGLSKQYF.

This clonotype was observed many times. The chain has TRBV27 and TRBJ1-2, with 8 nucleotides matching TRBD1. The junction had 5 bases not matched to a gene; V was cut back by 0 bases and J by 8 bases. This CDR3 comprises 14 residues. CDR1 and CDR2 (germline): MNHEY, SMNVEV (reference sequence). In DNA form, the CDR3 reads TGTGCCAGCAGTTTATCGGGACAGGTGGACGGCTACACCTTC. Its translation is CASSLSGQVDGYTF.

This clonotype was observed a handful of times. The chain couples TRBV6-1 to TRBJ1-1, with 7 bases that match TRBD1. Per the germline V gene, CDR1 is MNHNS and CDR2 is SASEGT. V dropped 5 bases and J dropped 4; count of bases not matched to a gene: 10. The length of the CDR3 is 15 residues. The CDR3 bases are TGTGCCAGCAGTCCCACAGGGGCCGGGAGCACTGAAGCTTTCTTT. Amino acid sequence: CASSPTGAGSTEAFF.

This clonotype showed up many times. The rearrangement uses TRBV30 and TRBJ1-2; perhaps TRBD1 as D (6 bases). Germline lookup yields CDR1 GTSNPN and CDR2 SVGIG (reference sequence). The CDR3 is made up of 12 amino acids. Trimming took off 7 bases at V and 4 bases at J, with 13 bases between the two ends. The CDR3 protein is CALQGASYGYTF. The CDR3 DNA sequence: TGTGCCTTACAGGGAGCGAGCTATGGCTACACCTTC. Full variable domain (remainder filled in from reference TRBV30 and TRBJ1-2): SQTIHQWPATLVQPVGSPLSLECTVEGTSNPNLYWYRQAAGRGLQLLFYSVGIGQISSEVPQNLSASRPQDRQFILSSKKLLLSDSGFYLCALQGASYGYTFGSGTRLTVV.

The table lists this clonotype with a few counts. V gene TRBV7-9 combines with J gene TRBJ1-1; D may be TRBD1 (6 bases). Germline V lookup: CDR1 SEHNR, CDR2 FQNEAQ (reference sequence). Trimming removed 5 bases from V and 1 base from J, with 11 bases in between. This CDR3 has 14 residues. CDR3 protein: CASSDYRENTEAFF. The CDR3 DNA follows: TGTGCCAGCAGCGATTACAGGGAGAACACTGAAGCTTTCTTT.

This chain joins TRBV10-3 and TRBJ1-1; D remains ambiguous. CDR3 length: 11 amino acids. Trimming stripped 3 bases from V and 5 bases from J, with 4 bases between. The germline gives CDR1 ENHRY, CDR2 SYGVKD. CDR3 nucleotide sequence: TGTGCCATCAGTGATTTAACTGAAGCTTTCTTT. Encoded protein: CAISDLTEAFF.

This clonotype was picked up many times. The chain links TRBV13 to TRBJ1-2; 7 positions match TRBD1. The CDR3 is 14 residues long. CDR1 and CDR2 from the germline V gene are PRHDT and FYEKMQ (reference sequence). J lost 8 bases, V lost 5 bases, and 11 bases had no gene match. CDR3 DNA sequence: TGTGCCAGCAGCACGACAGGGCACCTCATGGGCTACACCTTC. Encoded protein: CASSTTGHLMGYTF. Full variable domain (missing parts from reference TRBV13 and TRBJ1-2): AAGVIQSPRHLIKEKRETATLKCYPIPRHDTVYWYQQGPGQDPQFLISFYEKMQSDKGSIPDRFSAQQFSDYHSELNMSSLELGDSALYFCASSTTGHLMGYTFGSGTRLTVV.

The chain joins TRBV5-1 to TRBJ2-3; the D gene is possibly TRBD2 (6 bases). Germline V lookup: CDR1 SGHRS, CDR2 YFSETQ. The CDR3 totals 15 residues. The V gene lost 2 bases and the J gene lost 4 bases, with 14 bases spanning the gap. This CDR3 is CASSLHLGTPDTQYF. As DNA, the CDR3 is TGCGCCAGCAGCTTACATCTAGGGACTCCAGATACGCAGTATTTT.

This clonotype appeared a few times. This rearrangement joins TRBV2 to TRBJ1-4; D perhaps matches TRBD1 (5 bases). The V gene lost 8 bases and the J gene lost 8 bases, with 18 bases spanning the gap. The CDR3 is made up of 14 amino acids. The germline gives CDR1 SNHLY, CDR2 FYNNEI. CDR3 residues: CASAPSLKGEKLFF. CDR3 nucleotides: TGTGCCAGCGCCCCTTCCCTCAAGGGGGAAAAACTGTTTTTT.

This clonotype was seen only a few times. CDR3 in amino acids: CAWSAGMSNQPQHF. CDR3 DNA sequence: TGTGCCTGGAGTGCCGGGATGAGCAATCAGCCCCAGCATTTT. The J gene is TRBJ1-5, the V gene TRBV30; unclear D gene. This CDR3 has 14 residues. Germline values: CDR1 GTSNPN, CDR2 SVGIG (reference sequence). Between the trimmed V and J ends, which lost 1 base and 1 base, there was a span of 8 bases.

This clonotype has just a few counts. CDR3 DNA sequence: TGTGCCAGCAGTGGGGAAGCAGAAAACACTGAAGCTTTCTTT. Amino acid sequence: CASSGEAENTEAFF. The chain couples TRBV6-1 to TRBJ1-1; D remains ambiguous. The CDR3 is 14 residues long. Germline V gives CDR1 MNHNS, CDR2 SASEGT. With 4 bases removed from V and 2 bases from J, the gap between germline ends came to 11 bases.

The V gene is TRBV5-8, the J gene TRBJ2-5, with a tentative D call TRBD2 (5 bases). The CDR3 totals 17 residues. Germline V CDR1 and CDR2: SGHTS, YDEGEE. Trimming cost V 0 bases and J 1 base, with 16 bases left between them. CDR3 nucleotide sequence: TGTGCCAGCAGCTTGGCCCCGCCGGGAAGGATCCAAGAGACCCAGTACTTC. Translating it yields CASSLAPPGRIQETQYF.

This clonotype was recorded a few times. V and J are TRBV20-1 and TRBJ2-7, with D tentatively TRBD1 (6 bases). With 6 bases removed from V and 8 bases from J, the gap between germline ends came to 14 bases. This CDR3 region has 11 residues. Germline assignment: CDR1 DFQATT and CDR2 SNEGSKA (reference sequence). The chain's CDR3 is CSAGLGGQQYF. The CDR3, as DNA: TGCAGTGCAGGGCTTGGGGGCCAGCAGTACTTC.

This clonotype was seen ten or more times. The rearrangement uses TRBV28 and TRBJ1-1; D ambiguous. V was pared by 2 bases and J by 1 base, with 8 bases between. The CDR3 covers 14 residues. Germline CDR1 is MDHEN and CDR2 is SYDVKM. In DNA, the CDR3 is TGTGCCAGCAGTTTAGTTGCAGCGAACACTGAAGCTTTCTTT. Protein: CASSLVAANTEAFF. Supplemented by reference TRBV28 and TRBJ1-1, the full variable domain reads DVKVTQSSRYLVKRTGEKVFLECVQDMDHENMFWYRQDPGLGLRLIYFSYDVKMKEKGDIPEGYSVSREKKERFSLILESASTNQTSMYLCASSLVAANTEAFFGQGTRLTVV.

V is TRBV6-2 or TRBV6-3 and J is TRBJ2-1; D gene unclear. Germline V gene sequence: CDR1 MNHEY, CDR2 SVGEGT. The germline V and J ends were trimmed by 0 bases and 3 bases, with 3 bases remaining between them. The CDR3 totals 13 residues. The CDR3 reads CASSYSDYNEQFF. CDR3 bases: TGTGCCAGCAGTTACTCGGACTACAATGAGCAGTTCTTC.

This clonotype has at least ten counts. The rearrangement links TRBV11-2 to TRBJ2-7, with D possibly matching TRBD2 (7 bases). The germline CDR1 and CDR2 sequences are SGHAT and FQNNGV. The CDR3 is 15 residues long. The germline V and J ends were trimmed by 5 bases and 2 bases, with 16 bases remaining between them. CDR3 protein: CASSGGRGSTYEQYF. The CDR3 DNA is TGTGCCAGCAGCGGGGGGCGGGGGTCCACCTACGAGCAGTACTTC. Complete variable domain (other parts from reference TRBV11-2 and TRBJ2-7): EAGVAQSPRYKIIEKRQSVAFWCNPISGHATLYWYQQILGQGPKLLIQFQNNGVVDDSQLPKDRFSAERLKGVDSTLKIQPAKLEDSAVYLCASSGGRGSTYEQYFGPGTRLTVT.

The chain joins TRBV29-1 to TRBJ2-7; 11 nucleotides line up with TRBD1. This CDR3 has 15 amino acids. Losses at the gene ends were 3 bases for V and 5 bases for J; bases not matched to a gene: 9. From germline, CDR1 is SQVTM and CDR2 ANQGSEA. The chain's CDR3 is CSVEGHRDRGNEQYF. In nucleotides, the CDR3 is TGCAGCGTTGAGGGACACCGGGACAGGGGGAACGAGCAGTACTTC.

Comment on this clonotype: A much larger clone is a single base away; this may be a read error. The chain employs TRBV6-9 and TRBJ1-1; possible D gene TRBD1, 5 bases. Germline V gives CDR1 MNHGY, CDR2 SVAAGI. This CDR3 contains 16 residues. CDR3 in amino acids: CVSSYSSARGNTEAFF. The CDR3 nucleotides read TGTGTCAGCAGTTACTCCTCGGCGAGGGGGAACACTGAAGCTTTCTTT.

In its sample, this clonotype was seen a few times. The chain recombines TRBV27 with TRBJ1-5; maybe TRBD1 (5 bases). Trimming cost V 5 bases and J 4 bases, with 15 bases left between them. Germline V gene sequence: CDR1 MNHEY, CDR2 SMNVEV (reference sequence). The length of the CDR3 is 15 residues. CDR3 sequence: CASSASGLVNQPQHF. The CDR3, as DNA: TGTGCCAGCAGTGCTTCAGGGTTGGTGAATCAGCCCCAGCATTTT.

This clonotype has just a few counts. Here the CDR3 reads CASSLEAAEQYF. The CDR3 nucleotides are TGTGCCAGCAGCTTAGAGGCCGCCGAGCAGTACTTC. The genes are TRBV13 and TRBJ2-7; unclear D gene. Germline CDR1 reads PRHDT; CDR2 reads FYEKMQ (reference sequence). Trimming shortened V by 1 base and J by 6 bases, and 7 bases separated the two germline ends. The length of the CDR3 is 12 residues.